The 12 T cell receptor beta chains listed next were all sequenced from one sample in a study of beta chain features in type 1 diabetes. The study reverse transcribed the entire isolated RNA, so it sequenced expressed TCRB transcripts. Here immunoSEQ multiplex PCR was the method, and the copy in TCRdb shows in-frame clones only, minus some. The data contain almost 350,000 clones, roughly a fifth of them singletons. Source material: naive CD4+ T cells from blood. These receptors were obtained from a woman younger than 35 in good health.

CDR3 residues: CASSPRARSGANVLTF. CDR3 DNA: TGTGCCAGCTCACCACGGGCCCGCTCTGGGGCCAACGTCCTGACTTTC. The rearrangement joins TRBV18 to TRBJ2-6; no firm D call. Trimming removed 1 base from V and 0 bases from J, with 7 bases in between. The CDR3 loop spans 16 amino acids. The germline gives CDR1 KGHSH, CDR2 LQKENI.

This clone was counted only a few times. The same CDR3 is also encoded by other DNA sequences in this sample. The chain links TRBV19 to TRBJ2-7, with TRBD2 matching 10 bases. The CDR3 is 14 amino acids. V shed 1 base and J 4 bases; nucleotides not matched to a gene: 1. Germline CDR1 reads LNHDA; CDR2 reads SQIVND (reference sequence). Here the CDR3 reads CASSIVAGGYEQYF. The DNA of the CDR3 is TGTGCCAGTAGTATAGTAGCGGGAGGTTACGAGCAGTACTTC.

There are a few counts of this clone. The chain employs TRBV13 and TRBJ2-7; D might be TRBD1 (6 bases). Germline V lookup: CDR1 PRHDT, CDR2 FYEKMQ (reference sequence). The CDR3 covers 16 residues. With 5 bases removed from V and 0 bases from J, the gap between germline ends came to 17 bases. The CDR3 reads CASSLVSDRSSYEQYF. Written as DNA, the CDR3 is TGTGCCAGCAGCCTGGTATCGGACAGAAGCTCCTACGAGCAGTACTTC. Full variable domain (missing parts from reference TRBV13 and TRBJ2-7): AAGVIQSPRHLIKEKRETATLKCYPIPRHDTVYWYQQGPGQDPQFLISFYEKMQSDKGSIPDRFSAQQFSDYHSELNMSSLELGDSALYFCASSLVSDRSSYEQYFGPGTRLTVT.

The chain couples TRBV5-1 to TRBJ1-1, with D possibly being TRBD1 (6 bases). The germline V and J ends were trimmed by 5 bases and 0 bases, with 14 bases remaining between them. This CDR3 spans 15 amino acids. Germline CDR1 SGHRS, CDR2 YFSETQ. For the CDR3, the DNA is TGCGCCAGCAGACAGGACAGCGTCCTGAACACTGAAGCTTTCTTT. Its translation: CASRQDSVLNTEAFF.

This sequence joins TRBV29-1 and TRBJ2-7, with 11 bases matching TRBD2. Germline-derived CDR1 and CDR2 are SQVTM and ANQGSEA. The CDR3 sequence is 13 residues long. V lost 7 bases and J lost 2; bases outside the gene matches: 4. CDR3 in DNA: TGCAGCGCAGGGACTAGCGGCCCCTACGAGCAGTACTTC. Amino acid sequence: CSAGTSGPYEQYF.

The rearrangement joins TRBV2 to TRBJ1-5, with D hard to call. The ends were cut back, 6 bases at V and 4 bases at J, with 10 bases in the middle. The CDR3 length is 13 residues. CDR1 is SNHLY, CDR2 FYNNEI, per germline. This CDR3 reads CASRTVRNQPQHF. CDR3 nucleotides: TGTGCCAGCAGGACCGTGAGGAATCAGCCCCAGCATTTT.

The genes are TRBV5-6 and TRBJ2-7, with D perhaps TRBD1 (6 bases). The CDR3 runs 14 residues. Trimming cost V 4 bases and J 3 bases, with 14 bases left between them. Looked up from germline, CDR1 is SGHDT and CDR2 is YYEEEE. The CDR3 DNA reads TGTGCCAGCAGCCCGGGACACGCGAACTACGAGCAGTACTTC. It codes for CASSPGHANYEQYF.

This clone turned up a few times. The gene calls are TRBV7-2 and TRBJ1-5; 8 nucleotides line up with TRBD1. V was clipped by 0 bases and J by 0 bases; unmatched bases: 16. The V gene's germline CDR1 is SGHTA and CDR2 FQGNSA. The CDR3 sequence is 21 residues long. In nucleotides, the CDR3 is TGTGCCAGCAGCTTAGCGGTCGACGACAGGGGCCGGCCGTATAGCAATCAGCCCCAGCATTTT. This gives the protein CASSLAVDDRGRPYSNQPQHF.

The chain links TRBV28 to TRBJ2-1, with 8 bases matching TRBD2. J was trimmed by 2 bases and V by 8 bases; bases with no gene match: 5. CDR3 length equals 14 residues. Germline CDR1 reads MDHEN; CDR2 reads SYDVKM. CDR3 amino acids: CASLPGLAYNEQFF. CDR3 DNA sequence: TGTGCCAGCCTGCCGGGACTAGCCTACAATGAGCAGTTCTTC.

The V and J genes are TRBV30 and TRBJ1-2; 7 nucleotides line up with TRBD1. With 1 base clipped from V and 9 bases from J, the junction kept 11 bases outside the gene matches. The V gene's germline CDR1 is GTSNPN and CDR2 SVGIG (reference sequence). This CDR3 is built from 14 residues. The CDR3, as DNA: TGTGCCTGGAGTGAAGGGTTGACAGGGACAAGCTACACCTTC. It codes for CAWSEGLTGTSYTF.

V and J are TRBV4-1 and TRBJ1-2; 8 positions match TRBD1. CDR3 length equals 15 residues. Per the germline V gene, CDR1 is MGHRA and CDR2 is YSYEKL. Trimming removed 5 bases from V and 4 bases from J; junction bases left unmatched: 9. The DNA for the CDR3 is TGCGCCAGCAGCGGCCCGACAGGGGCGTTCTATGGCTACACCTTC. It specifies CASSGPTGAFYGYTF.

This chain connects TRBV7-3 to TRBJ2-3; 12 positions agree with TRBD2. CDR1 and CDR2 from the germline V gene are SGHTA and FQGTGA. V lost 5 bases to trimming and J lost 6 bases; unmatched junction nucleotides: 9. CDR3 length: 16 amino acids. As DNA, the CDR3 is TGTGCCAGCAGCATGACTAGCGGGGGCCCCGGGGATACGCAGTATTTT. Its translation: CASSMTSGGPGDTQYF.